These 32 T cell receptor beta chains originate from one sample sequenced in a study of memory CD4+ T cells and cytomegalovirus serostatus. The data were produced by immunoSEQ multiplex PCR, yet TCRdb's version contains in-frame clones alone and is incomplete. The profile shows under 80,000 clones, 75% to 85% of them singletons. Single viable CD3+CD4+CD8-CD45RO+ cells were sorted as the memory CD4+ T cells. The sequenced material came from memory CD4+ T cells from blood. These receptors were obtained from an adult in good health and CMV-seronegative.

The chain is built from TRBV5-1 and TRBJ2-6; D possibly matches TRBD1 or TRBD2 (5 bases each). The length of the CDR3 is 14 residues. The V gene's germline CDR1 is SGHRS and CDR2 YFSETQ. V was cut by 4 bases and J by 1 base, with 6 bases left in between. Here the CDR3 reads CASSGGSGANVLTF. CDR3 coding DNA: TGCGCCAGCAGCGGGGGATCTGGGGCCAACGTCCTGACTTTC.

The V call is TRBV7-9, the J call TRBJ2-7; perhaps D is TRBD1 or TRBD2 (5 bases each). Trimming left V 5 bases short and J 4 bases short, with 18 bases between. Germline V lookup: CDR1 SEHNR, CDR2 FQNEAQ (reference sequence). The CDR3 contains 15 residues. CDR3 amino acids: CASSLAPGRLYEQYF. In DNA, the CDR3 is TGTGCCAGCAGCCTCGCCCCGGGACGGCTGTACGAGCAGTACTTC.

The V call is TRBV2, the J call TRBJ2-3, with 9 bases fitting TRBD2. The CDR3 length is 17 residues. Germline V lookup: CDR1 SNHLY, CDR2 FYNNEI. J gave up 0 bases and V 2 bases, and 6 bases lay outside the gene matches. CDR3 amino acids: CASSESGAGGSTDTQYF. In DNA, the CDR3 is TGTGCCAGCAGTGAAAGTGGGGCGGGAGGGAGCACAGATACGCAGTATTTT.

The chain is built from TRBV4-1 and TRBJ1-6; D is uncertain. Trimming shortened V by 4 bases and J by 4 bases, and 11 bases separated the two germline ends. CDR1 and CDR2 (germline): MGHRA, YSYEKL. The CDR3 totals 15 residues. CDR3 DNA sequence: TGCGCCAGCAGCCGCAGCCAGGCGTATAATTCACCCCTCCACTTT. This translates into CASSRSQAYNSPLHF.

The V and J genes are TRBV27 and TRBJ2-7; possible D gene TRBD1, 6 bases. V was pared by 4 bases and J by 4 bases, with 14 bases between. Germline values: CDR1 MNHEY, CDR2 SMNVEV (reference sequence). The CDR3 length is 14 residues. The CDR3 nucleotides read TGTGCCAGCAGTTCAGGACCTCAGGGGTACGAGCAGTACTTC. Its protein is CASSSGPQGYEQYF.

The CDR3 is CASSQEGWTEAFF. CDR3 nucleotide sequence: TGCGCCAGCAGCCAAGAAGGTTGGACAGAAGCTTTCTTT. V usage is TRBV4-1 and J usage is TRBJ1-1, with D possibly TRBD1 on 5 matching bases. The germline CDR1 and CDR2 sequences are MGHRA and YSYEKL. Between the trimmed V and J ends, which lost 0 bases and 8 bases, there was a span of 10 bases. The CDR3 has 13 residues.

For the CDR3, the DNA is TGTGCCAGCAAAAGAGCGGGCGGGCTCACAGATACGCAGTATTTT. Protein product: CASKRAGGLTDTQYF. This chain joins TRBV28 and TRBJ2-3, with D tentatively TRBD2 (6 bases). Germline lookup yields CDR1 MDHEN and CDR2 SYDVKM. The V gene lost 7 bases and the J gene lost 2 bases, with 16 bases spanning the gap. The CDR3 contains 15 residues. Full variable domain (remainder filled in from reference TRBV28 and TRBJ2-3): DVKVTQSSRYLVKRTGEKVFLECVQDMDHENMFWYRQDPGLGLRLIYFSYDVKMKEKGDIPEGYSVSREKKERFSLILESASTNQTSMYLCASKRAGGLTDTQYFGPGTRLTVL.

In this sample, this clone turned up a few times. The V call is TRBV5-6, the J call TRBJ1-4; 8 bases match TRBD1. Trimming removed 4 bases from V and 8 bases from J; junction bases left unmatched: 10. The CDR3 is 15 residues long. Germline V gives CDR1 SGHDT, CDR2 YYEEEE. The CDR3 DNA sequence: TGTGCCAGCAGCGTACAGGGGGAGGGGGGAGAAAAACTGTTTTTT. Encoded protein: CASSVQGEGGEKLFF.

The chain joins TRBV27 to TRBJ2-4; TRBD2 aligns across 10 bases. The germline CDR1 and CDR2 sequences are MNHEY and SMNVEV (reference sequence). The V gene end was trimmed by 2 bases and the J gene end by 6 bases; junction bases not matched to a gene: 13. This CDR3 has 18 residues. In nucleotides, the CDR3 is TGTGCCAGCAGTTTAGTGGCTAGCGGGAGTGCGGGTGGAAACATTCAGTACTTC. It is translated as CASSLVASGSAGGNIQYF.

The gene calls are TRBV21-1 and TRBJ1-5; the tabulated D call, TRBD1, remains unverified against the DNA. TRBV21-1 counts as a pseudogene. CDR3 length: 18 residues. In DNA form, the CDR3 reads TGTGCCAGCAGCTTGGGGGGGACAGGGGGAGGAAGCAATCAGCCCCAGCATTTT. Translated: CASSLGGTGGGSNQPQHF.

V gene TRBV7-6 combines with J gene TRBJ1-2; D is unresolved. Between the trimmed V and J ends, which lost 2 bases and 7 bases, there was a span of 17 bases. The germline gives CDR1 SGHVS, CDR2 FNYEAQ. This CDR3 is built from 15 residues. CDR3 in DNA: TGTGCCAGCAGCTTACGCCCCGACTTCCAAGGTGGCTACACCTTC. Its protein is CASSLRPDFQGGYTF.

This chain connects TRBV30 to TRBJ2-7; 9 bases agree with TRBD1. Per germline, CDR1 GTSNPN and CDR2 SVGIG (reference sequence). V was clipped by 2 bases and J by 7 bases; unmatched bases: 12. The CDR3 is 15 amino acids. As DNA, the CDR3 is TGTGCCTGGAGTTCAGGACAGGGGAAGAGGGGAGAGCAGTACTTC. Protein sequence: CAWSSGQGKRGEQYF.

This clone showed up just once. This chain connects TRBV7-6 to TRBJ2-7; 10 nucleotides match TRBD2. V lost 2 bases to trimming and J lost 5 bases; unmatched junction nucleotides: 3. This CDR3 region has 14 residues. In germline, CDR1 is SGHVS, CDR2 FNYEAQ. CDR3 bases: TGTGCCAGCAGCTTATCGGGACTAGCGAACGAGCAGTACTTC. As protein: CASSLSGLANEQYF.

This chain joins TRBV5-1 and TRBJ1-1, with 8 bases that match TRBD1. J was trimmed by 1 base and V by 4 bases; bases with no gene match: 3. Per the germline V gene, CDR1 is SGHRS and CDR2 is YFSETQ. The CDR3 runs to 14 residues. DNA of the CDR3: TGCGCCAGCAGCGACAGGGGCAGGAACACTGAAGCTTTCTTT. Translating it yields CASSDRGRNTEAFF.

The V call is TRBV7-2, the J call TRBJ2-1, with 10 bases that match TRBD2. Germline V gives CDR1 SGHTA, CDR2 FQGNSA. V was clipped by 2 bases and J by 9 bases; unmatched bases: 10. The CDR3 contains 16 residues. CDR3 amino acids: CASSLNPGLANGEQFF. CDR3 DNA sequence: TGTGCCAGCAGCTTAAATCCGGGACTAGCGAACGGTGAGCAGTTCTTC.

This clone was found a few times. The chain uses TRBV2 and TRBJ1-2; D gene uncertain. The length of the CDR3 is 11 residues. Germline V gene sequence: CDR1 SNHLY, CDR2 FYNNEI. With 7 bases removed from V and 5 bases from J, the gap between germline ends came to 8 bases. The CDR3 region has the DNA TGTGCCAGCACGTTGGGTTATGGCTACACCTTC. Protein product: CASTLGYGYTF.

The CDR3 nucleotides are TGTGCCAGCAGCTTGGTTGCGGGGGGCTACACCTTC. Amino acids: CASSLVAGGYTF. The chain couples TRBV5-4 to TRBJ1-2; no clear D. This CDR3 is built from 12 residues. V gave up 0 bases and J gave up 8 bases, with 8 bases separating them. Germline V gene data show CDR1 as SGHNT and CDR2 as YYREEE (reference sequence).

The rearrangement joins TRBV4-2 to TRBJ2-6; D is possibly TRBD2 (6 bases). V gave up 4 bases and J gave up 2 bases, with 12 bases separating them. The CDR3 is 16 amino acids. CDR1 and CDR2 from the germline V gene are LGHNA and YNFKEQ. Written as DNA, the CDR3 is TGTGCCAGCAGCCTGCGGGGAAATCCTGGGGCCAACGTCCTGACTTTC. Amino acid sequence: CASSLRGNPGANVLTF.

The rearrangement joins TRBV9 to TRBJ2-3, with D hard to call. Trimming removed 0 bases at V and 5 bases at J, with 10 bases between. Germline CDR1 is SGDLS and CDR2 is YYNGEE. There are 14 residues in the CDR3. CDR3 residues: CASSVDVYGDTQYF. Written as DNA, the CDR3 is TGTGCCAGCAGCGTAGATGTCTACGGAGATACGCAGTATTTT.

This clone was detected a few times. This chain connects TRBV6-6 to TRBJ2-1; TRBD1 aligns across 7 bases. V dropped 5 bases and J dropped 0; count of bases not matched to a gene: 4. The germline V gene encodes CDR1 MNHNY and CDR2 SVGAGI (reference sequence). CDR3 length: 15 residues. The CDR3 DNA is TGTGCCAGCAGTAAAGGGGGCGGCTCCTACAATGAGCAGTTCTTC. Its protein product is CASSKGGGSYNEQFF.

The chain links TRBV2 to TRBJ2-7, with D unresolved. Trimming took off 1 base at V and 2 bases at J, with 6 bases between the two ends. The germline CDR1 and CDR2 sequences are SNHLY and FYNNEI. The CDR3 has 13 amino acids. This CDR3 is CASSEGLAYEQYF. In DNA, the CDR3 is TGTGCCAGCAGTGAAGGGCTAGCCTACGAGCAGTACTTC.

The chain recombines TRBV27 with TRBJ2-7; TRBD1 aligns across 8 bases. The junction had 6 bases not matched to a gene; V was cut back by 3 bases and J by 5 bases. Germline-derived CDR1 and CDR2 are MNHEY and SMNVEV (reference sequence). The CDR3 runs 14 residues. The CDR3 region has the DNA TGTGCCAGCAGTTTGAGTCAGGGGGCCCACGAGCAGTACTTC. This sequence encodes CASSLSQGAHEQYF.

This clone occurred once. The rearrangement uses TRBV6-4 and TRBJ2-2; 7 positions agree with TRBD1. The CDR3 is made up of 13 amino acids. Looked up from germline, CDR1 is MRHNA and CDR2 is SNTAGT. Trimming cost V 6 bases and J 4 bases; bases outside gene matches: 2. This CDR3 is CASSRDSTGELFF. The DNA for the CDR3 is TGTGCCAGCAGCCGGGACAGCACCGGGGAGCTGTTTTTT.

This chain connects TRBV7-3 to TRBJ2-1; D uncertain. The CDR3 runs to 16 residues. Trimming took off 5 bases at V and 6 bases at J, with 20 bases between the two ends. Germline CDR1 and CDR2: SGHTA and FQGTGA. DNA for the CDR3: TGTGCCAGCAGCCCAAATAATGCAGGTACGGGCAATGAGCAGTTCTTC. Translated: CASSPNNAGTGNEQFF.

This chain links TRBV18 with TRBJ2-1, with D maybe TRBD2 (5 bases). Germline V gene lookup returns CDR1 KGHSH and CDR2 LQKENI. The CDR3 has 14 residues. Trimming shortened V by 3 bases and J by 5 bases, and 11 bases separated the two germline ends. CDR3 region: CASSPRGQHNEQFF. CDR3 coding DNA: TGTGCCAGCTCACCCAGAGGGCAGCACAATGAGCAGTTCTTC.

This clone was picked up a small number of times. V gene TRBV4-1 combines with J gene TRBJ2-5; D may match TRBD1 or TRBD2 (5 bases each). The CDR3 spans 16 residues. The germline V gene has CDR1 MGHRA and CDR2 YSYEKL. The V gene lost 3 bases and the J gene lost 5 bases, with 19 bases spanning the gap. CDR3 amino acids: CASSQGFGGSQETQYF. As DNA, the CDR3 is TGCGCCAGCAGCCAGGGTTTTGGGGGTTCTCAGGAGACCCAGTACTTC.

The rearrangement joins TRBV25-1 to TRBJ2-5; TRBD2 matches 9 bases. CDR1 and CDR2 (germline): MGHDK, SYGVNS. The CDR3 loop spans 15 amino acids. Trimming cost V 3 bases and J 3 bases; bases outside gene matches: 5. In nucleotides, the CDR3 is TGTGCCAGCAGTGAGCGGGGGGGCTTAGAAGAGACCCAGTACTTC. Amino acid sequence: CASSERGGLEETQYF. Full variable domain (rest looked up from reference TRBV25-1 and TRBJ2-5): EADIYQTPRYLVIGTGKKITLECSQTMGHDKMYWYQQDPGMELHLIHYSYGVNSTEKGDLSSESTVSRIRTEHFPLTLESARPSHTSQYLCASSERGGLEETQYFGPGTRLLVL.

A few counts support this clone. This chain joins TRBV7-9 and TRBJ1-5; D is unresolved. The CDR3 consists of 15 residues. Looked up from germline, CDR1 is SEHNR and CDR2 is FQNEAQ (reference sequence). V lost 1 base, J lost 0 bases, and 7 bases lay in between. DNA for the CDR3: TGTGCCAGCAGCTTAGGGACGGATAGCAATCAGCCCCAGCATTTT. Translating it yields CASSLGTDSNQPQHF. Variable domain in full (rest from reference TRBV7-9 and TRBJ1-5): DTGVSQNPRHKITKRGQNVTFRCDPISEHNRLYWYRQTLGQGPEFLTYFQNEAQLEKSRLLSDRFSAERPKGSFSTLEIQRTEQGDSAMYLCASSLGTDSNQPQHFGDGTRLSIL.

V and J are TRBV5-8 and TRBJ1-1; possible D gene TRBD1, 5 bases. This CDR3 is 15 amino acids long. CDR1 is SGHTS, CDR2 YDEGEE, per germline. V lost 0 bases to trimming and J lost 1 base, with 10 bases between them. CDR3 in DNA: TGTGCCAGCAGCTTGGGCGGGGGACCGAACACTGAAGCTTTCTTT. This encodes CASSLGGGPNTEAFF.

This chain's CDR3 is CASSLFGSNNEKLFF. The DNA for the CDR3 is TGTGCCAGCAGTTTATTTGGCAGCAATAATGAAAAACTGTTTTTT. V gene TRBV27 combines with J gene TRBJ1-4; the D is unclear. Per the germline V gene, CDR1 is MNHEY and CDR2 is SMNVEV (reference sequence). The CDR3 contains 15 residues. V was cut by 1 base and J by 4 bases, with 10 bases left in between.

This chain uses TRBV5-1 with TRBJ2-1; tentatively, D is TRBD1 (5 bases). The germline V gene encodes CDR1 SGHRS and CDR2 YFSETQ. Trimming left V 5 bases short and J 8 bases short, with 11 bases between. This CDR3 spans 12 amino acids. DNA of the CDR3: TGCGCCAGCAGGATACAGGCCCATGAGCAGTTCTTC. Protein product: CASRIQAHEQFF.

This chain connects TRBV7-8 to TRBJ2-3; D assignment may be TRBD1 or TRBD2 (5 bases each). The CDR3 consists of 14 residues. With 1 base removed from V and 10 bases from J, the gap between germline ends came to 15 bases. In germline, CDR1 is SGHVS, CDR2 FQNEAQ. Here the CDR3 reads CASSLEALLGAQYF. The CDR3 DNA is TGTGCCAGCAGCTTAGAAGCCTTACTAGGGGCGCAGTATTTT.